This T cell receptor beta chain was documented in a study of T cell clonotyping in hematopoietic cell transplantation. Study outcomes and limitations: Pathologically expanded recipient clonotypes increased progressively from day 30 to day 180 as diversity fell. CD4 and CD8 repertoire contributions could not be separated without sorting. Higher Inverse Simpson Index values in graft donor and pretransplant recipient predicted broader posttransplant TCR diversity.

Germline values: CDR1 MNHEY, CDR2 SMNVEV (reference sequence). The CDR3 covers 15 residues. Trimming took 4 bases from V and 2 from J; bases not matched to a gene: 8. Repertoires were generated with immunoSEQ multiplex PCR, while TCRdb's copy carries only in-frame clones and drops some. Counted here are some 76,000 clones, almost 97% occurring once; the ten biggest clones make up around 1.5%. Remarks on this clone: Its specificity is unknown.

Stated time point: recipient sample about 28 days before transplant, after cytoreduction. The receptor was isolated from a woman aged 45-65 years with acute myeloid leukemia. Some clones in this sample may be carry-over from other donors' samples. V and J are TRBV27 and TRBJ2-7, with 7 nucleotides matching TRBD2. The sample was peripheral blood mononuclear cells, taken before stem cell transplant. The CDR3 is CASSSGTTYPYEQYF. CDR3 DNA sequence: TGTGCCAGCAGTTCCGGGACTACCTACCCCTACGAGCAGTACTTC.